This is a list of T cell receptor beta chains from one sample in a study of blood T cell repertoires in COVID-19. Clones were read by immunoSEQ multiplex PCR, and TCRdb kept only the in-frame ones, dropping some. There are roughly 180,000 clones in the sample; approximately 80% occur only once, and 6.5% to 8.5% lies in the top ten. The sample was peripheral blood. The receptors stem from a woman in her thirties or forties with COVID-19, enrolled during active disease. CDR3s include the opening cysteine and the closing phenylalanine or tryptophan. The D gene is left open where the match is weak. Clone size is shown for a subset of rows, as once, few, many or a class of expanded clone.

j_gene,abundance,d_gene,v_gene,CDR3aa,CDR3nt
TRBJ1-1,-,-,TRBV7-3,CASWPGQMNTEAFF,TGTGCCAGTTGGCCGGGACAAATGAACACTGAAGCTTTCTTT
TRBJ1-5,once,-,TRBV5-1,CASKLGSNQPQHF,TGCGCCAGTAAACTAGGGAGCAATCAGCCCCAGCATTTT
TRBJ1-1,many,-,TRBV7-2,CASSRPRTAPMNTEAFF,TGTGCCAGCAGCCGCCCCCGGACAGCTCCCATGAACACTGAAGCTTTCTTT
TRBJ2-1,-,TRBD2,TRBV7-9,CASSRKREGYNEQFF,TGTGCCAGCAGCCGAAAGCGGGAGGGGTACAATGAGCAGTTCTTC
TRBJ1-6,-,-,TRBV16,CASSPPRAYNSPLHF,TGTGCCAGCAGCCCGCCCAGGGCCTATAATTCACCCCTCCACTTT
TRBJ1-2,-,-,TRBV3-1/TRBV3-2,CASSQVNRVDYGYTF,TGTGCCAGCAGCCAAGTGAACAGGGTAGACTATGGCTACACCTTC
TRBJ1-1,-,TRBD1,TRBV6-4,CASSATGTGGVAAFF,TGTGCCAGCAGCGCCACCGGGACAGGGGGCGTTGCGGCTTTCTTT
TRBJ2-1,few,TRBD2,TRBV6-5,CASSGTSGGQQFF,TGTGCCAGCAGCGGGACTAGCGGAGGTCAGCAGTTCTTC
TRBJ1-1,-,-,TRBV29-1,CSVIPGAFF,TGCAGCGTTATCCCGGGGGCTTTCTTT
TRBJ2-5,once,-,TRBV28,CASSFAGDRETQYF,TGTGCCAGCAGTTTCGCAGGGGATCGGGAGACCCAGTACTTC
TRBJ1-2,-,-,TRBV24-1,CATSEGGNDGYTF,TGTGCCACCAGTGAGGGAGGGAACGATGGCTACACCTTC
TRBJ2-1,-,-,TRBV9,CASSVDGRFRNEQFF,TGTGCCAGCAGCGTAGATGGCAGGTTTAGAAATGAGCAGTTCTTC
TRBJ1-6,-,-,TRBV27,CASSLLAYSPLHF,TGTGCCAGCAGTTTACTGGCCTATTCACCCCTCCACTTT
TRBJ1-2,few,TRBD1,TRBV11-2,CASSSNRGRRYYGYTF,TGTGCCAGCAGCTCTAACAGGGGGCGGAGGTACTATGGCTACACCTTC
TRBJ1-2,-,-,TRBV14,CASSQVIWGGYTF,TGTGCCAGCAGCCAAGTAATATGGGGCGGCTACACCTTC
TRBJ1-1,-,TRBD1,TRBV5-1,CASVTGTANTEAFF,TGCGCCAGCGTAACCGGGACAGCAAACACTGAAGCTTTCTTT
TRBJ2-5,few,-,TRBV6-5,CASSYKGETQYF,TGTGCCAGCAGTTACAAGGGGGAGACCCAGTACTTC
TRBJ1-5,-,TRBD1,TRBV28,CASSYRRGQEKSSNQPQHF,TGTGCCAGCAGTTACCGCCGGGGACAGGAAAAAAGTAGCAATCAGCCCCAGCATTTT
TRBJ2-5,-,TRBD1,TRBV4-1,CASSLDRGETQYF,TGCGCCAGCAGCTTGGACAGGGGAGAGACCCAGTACTTC
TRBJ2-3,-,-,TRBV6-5,CASTGGTDTQYF,TGTGCCAGCACGGGGGGCACAGATACGCAGTATTTT
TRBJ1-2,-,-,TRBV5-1,CASSQETGNFPSNYGYTF,TGCGCCAGCAGCCAAGAAACAGGGAACTTTCCCTCTAACTATGGCTACACCTTC
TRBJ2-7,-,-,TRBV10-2,CASSDSGTPYYEQYF,TGCGCCAGCAGTGATTCCGGGACTCCATACTACGAGCAGTACTTC
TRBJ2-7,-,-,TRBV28,CASTSGIRYEQYF,TGTGCCAGCACCTCAGGTATCCGCTACGAGCAGTACTTC
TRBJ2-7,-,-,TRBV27,CASSLSEGYEQYF,TGTGCCAGCAGTTTATCGGAGGGCTACGAGCAGTACTTC
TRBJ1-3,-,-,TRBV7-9,CASSVQGSGNTIYF,TGTGCCAGCAGCGTCCAGGGTTCGGGAAACACCATATATTTT
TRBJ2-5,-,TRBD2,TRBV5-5,CASQPVPGGRFQETQYF,TGTGCCAGCCAACCCGTGCCTGGCGGGAGGTTCCAAGAGACCCAGTACTTC
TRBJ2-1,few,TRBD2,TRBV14,CASSQVIGLAGGRDNEQFF,TGTGCCAGCAGCCAAGTAATAGGTCTAGCGGGAGGCCGGGACAATGAGCAGTTCTTC